Shown below are 3 T cell receptor beta chains from a single sample sequenced in a study of blood T cell repertoires in COVID-19. Here immunoSEQ multiplex PCR was the method, and the copy in TCRdb shows in-frame clones only, minus some. The data contain some 190,000 clones, approximately 80% of them singletons. The sample was PBMCs or T cells enriched from blood (not recorded which). Receptor source: a man aged 30 to 39 with acute COVID-19.

This clone has a single count. V usage is TRBV3-1 (or the pseudogene TRBV3-2) and J usage is TRBJ2-3, with D unclear. The CDR3 contains 14 residues. Germline CDR1 is LGHDT and CDR2 is YNNKEL (reference sequence). Trimming cost V 2 bases and J 4 bases, with 10 bases left between them. The CDR3 here is CASSQHSPPDTQYF. The CDR3 nucleotides read TGTGCCAGCAGCCAACACTCCCCTCCAGATACGCAGTATTTT.

This clone showed up just once. This chain links TRBV3-1 (or the pseudogene TRBV3-2) with TRBJ2-2; D not certain. Germline assignment: CDR1 LGHDT and CDR2 YNNKEL (reference sequence). The germline V and J ends were trimmed by 3 bases and 8 bases, with 7 bases remaining between them. The CDR3 consists of 12 residues. CDR3 bases: TGTGCCAGCAGCCACCCCCTAGGGGAGCTGTTTTTT. This sequence encodes CASSHPLGELFF.

This clone was counted a few times. The same CDR3 also results from other DNA sequences found in this sample. The chain couples TRBV19 to TRBJ2-6; the match to TRBD1 covers 7 bases. The CDR3 is 15 residues long. Germline V CDR1 and CDR2: LNHDA, SQIVND (reference sequence). V lost 6 bases and J lost 2; bases outside the gene matches: 4. The CDR3 DNA sequence: TGTGCCAGTAGCCCCGACAGGGCTGGGGCCAACGTCCTGACTTTC. Translating it yields CASSPDRAGANVLTF.